A single T cell receptor (beta chain) is shown here with its context. Its cognate antigen is unknown. This record belongs to a study of response to subunit inactivated influenza vaccine. Each CDR3 protein gets one entry after TCRdb re-called the RT-PCR reads with MiXCR. Of around 750,000 distinct CDR3 sequences in the sample, 20% to 25% are singletons; the top ten hold around 9.6%. Findings and limits, study-wide: Authors suggested each seasonal flu vaccination may recruit only limited numbers of new T cells.

The TCR originated in a man over 45 who received an inactivated influenza vaccine. Source: PBMCs from blood, taken more than 4 days after vaccination.

The CDR3 DNA reads TGTGCCAGCAGCACCCCCCCCAGGGGCACTGAAGCTTTCTTT. Its protein product is CASSTPPRGTEAFF. This chain links TRBV28 with TRBJ1-1, with D possibly being TRBD1 (6 bases). The CDR3 sequence is 14 residues long. Germline V gene data show CDR1 as MDHEN and CDR2 as SYDVKM. The V and J ends lost 6 bases and 4 bases respectively, with 15 bases between them.